This T cell receptor beta chain was captured in a study of T-cell reconstitution after alpha-beta-depleted transplantation in children. Overall study findings and caveats: Reports say that about two months after transplant, the alpha-beta T cells came out of several hundred graft clones that had expanded. Newly generated T cells supplied most T-cell counts and diversity one year post-transplant. Certain patients had high TCRbeta diversity at day 60, and it came from recipient T cells and thymic progenitors that survived.

To note about this clonotype: The antigen is unknown.

Germline V lookup: CDR1 MNHEY, CDR2 SVGEGT. The trim removed 5 bases at V and 0 bases at J, leaving 16 bases unmatched. The length of the CDR3 is 21 residues. Preparing the TCRbeta library involved the use of unique molecular identifiers. One entry per CDR3 protein results from TCRdb running MiXCR on the PCR reads. In the table there are hundreds of thousands of distinct CDR3 sequences, 15% to 20% of which are singletons. This clonotype was obtained from a male patient aged 2 to 10 who had a stem cell transplant for acute lymphoblastic leukemia, so the T cells may come from the graft donor. The chain combines TRBV6-2 or TRBV6-3 with TRBJ2-1; 13 nucleotides agree with TRBD2. Sequenced material: PBMCs, mostly from graft donor cells, taken 360 days after TCRalphabeta/CD19-depleted stem cell transplant. The CDR3 reads CASSLPRPGLAGRRSYNEQFF. The CDR3 bases are TGTGCCAGCAGTCTCCCGAGGCCGGGACTAGCGGGACGCCGCTCCTACAATGAGCAGTTCTTC.